The 8 T cell receptor beta chains given below trace back to one sample, sequenced in a study of T cell clonality in common variable immunodeficiency. This table comes from immunoSEQ multiplex PCR, and its TCRdb copy is limited to in-frame clones, with some not included. The table lists around 30,000 clones, no singletons, with less than 30% in the top ten. General study points: Reportedly, TCR beta sequences from common variable immunodeficiency showed fewer deletions and N-nucleotide insertions.

Antigens of these TCRs are unknown. Material for sequencing was peripheral blood mononuclear cells. The receptors originated from a human donor with common variable immunodeficiency.

Of note for this clone: Sequencing ends 3 residues short of the CDR3 end; the germline J gene provides the rest. The V call is TRBV11-2, the J call TRBJ2-1; D might be TRBD1 (6 bases). The V and J ends lost 3 bases and 4 bases respectively, with 13 bases between them. Germline CDR1 SGHAT, CDR2 FQNNGV. The CDR3 has 15 residues. CDR3 sequence: CASSFRGIMYNEQFF. The CDR3 bases that were read are TGTGCCAGCAGCTTCAGGGGTATCATGTACAATGAG.

This clone has a count of ten or more. Sequencing ends 3 residues short of the CDR3 end; the germline J gene provides the rest. The V gene is TRBV5-1, the J gene TRBJ2-5; weak D call: TRBD1 (5 bases). Trimming stripped 4 bases from V and 1 base from J, with 8 bases between. This CDR3 has 13 amino acids. Germline V lookup: CDR1 SGHRS, CDR2 YFSETQ. The CDR3 protein is CASSRTPQETQYF. Partial CDR3 DNA: TGCGCCAGCAGCCGGACACCCCAAGAGACC.

This clone was detected only a few times. The read gets to within 3 residues of the CDR3 end, and the germline J gene fills in the rest. The chain employs TRBV5-1 and TRBJ1-2, with a possible D match to TRBD1 (6 bases). Germline V gene sequence: CDR1 SGHRS, CDR2 YFSETQ. V shed 5 bases and J shed 6 bases, with 14 bases lying between them. This CDR3 has 13 amino acids. CDR3 DNA, as far as it was read: TGCGCCAGCAGAGACAGGCTCAACCATGGC. It codes for CASRDRLNHG. The whole CDR3 protein reads CASRDRLNHGYTF.

In its sample, this clone was seen a few times. Sequencing ends 3 residues short of the CDR3 end; the germline J gene provides the rest. This sequence joins TRBV30 and TRBJ2-1; the D is unclear. CDR1 and CDR2 (germline): GTSNPN, SVGIG (reference sequence). This CDR3 is built from 14 residues. V was clipped by 0 bases and J by 2 bases, with 8 bases between them. CDR3 amino acids: CAWSVSDTYNEQFF. CDR3 bases read: TGTGCCTGGAGTGTAAGTGACACCTACAATGAG.

This clone has at least ten counts. Coverage ceases 3 residues before the CDR3 finishes, and the germline J gene fills in the end. The chain carries TRBV6-2 or TRBV6-3 and TRBJ1-1; D gene unclear. Germline V gene lookup returns CDR1 MNHEY and CDR2 SVGEGT. This CDR3 spans 15 amino acids. V lost 10 bases and J 1 base, leaving 19 bases between the germline ends. CDR3 loop: CATLPRERGNTEAFF. The covered CDR3 bases are TGTGCCACCCTTCCGAGGGAACGGGGGAACACTGAA.

This clone was observed a few times. The CDR3 end falls 3 residues outside the read, so it is completed with the germline J gene. The rearrangement links TRBV18 to TRBJ1-6, with D maybe TRBD1 (5 bases). Germline CDR1 reads KGHSH; CDR2 reads LQKENI. Trimming removed 4 bases at V and 8 bases at J, with 12 bases between. The CDR3 covers 14 residues. CDR3 DNA (partial): TGTGCCAGCTCACGGGGCAGGGCCGATTCACCC. Amino acid sequence: CASSRGRADSP. The entire CDR3 reads CASSRGRADSPLHF.

Concerning this clone: The read terminates 3 residues before the CDR3 end, so the remaining end is supplied by the germline J gene. The chain couples TRBV6-1 to TRBJ1-2; 9 bases are shared with TRBD1. The V gene's germline CDR1 is MNHNS and CDR2 SASEGT. This CDR3 has 15 amino acids. The junction had 6 bases not matched to a gene; V was cut back by 1 base and J by 6 bases. The CDR3 is CASSEETGGTHGYTF. The covered CDR3 bases are TGTGCCAGCAGTGAAGAAACAGGGGGCACCCATGGC.

This CDR3 reads CASSEGAALSGNTIYF. CDR3 DNA (partial): TGTGCCAGCAGTGAGGGGGCGGCCCTCTCTGGAAACACC. V is TRBV2 and J is TRBJ1-3, with a weak D call TRBD1 (6 bases). The read gets to within 3 residues of the CDR3 end, and the germline J gene fills in the rest. The germline gives CDR1 SNHLY, CDR2 FYNNEI. CDR3 size: 16 residues. The germline V and J ends were trimmed by 3 bases and 0 bases, with 12 bases remaining between them.